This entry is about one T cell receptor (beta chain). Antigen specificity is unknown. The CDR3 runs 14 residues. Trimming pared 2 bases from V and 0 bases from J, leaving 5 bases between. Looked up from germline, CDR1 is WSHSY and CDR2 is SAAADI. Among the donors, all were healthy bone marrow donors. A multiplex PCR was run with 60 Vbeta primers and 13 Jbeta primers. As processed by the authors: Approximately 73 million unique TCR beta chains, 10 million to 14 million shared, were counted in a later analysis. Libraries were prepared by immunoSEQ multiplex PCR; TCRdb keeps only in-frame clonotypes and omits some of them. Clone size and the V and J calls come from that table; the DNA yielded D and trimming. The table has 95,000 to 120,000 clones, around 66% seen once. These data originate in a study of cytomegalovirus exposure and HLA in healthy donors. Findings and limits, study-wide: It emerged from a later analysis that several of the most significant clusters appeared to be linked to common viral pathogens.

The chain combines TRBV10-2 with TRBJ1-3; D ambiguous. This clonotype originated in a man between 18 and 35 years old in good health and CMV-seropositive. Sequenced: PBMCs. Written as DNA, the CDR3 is TGCGCCAGCAGTGAGACAGACTCTGGAAACACCATATATTTT. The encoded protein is CASSETDSGNTIYF.